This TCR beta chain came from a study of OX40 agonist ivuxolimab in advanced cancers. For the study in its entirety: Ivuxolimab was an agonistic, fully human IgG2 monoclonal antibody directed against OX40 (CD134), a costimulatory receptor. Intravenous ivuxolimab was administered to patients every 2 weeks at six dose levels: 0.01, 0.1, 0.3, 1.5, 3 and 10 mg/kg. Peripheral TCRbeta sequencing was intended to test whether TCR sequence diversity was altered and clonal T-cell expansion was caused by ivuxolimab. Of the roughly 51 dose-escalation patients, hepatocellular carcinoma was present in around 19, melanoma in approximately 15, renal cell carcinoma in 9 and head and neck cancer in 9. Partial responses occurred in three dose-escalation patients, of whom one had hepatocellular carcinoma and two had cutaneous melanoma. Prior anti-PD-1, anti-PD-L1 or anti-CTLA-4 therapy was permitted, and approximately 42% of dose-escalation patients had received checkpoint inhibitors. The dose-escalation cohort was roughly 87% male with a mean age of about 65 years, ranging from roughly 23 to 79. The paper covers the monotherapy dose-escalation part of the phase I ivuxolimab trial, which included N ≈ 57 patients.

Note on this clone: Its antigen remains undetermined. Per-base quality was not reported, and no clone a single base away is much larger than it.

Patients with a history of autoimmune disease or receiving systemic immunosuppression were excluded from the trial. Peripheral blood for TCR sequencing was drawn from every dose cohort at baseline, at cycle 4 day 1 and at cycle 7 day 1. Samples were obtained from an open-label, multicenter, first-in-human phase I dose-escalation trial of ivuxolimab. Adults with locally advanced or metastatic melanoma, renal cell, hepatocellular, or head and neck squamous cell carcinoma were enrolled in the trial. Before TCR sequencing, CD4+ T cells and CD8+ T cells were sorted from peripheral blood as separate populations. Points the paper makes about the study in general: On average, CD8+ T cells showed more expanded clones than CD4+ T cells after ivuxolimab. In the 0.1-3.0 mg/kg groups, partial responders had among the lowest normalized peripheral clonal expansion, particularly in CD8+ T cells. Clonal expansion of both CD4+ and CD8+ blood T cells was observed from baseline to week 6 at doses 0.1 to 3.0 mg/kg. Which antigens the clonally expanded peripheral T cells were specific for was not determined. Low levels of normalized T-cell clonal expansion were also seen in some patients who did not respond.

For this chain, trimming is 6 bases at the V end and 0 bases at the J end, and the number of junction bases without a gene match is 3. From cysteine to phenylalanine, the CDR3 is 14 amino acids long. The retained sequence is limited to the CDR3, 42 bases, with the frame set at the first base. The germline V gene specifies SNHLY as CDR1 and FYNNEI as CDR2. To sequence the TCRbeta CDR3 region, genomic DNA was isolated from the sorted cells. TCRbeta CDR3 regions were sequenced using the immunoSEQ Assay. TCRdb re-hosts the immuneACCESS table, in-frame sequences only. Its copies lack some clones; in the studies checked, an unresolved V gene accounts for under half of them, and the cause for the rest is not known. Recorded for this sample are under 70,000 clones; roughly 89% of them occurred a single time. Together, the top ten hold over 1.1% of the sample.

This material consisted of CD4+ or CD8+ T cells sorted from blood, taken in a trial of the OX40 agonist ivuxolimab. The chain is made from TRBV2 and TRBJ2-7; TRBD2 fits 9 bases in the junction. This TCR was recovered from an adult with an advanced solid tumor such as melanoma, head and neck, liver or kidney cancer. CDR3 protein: CASSVSGSSYEQYF. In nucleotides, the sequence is TGTGCCAGCAGCGTTAGCGGGAGCTCCTACGAGCAGTACTTC.